This is a list of T cell receptor beta chains from one sample in a study of cytomegalovirus exposure and HLA in healthy donors. Here immunoSEQ multiplex PCR was the method, and the copy in TCRdb shows in-frame clones only, minus some. This sample carries roughly 160,000 clones, around 76% of them seen once, and the ten largest clones take over 1.2%. Sequencing was performed on PBMCs. These receptors all stem from a man aged 60 to 75 in good health and CMV-seronegative. Both conserved end residues are part of each CDR3. Fields, in order: V gene, clone size, J gene, D gene, CDR3 protein, CDR3 DNA. The D gene is left open where the match is weak. Rows give clone size only sometimes, using once, few, many, or a class for an expanded clone.

V gene: TRBV5-5; clone size: .; J gene: TRBJ2-7; D gene: .; CDR3 protein: CASSLGLGFSYEQYF; CDR3 DNA: TGTGCCAGCAGCTTAGGACTGGGGTTCTCCTACGAGCAGTACTTC
V gene: TRBV10-3; clone size: .; J gene: TRBJ2-7; D gene: .; CDR3 protein: CAISDGRGTYEQYF; CDR3 DNA: TGTGCCATCAGTGACGGCAGGGGAACCTACGAGCAGTACTTC
V gene: TRBV21-1; clone size: few; J gene: TRBJ2-5; D gene: .; CDR3 protein: CASSKGTGGGTQYF; CDR3 DNA: TGTGCCAGCAGCAAAGGGACAGGGGGCGGGACCCAGTACTTC
V gene: TRBV7-9; clone size: few; J gene: TRBJ1-2; D gene: .; CDR3 protein: CASSSPDSRQKDGYTF; CDR3 DNA: TGTGCCAGCAGCTCCCCCGATTCCAGGCAAAAAGATGGCTACACCTTC
V gene: TRBV7-9; clone size: .; J gene: TRBJ2-7; D gene: TRBD1; CDR3 protein: CASSRGTGDVHYEQYF; CDR3 DNA: TGTGCCAGCAGCCGGGGGACAGGCGACGTCCACTACGAGCAGTACTTC
V gene: TRBV30; clone size: .; J gene: TRBJ2-5; D gene: .; CDR3 protein: CAWTISGTSQETQYF; CDR3 DNA: TGTGCCTGGACCATTTCGGGGACTTCACAAGAGACCCAGTACTTC
V gene: TRBV28; clone size: few; J gene: TRBJ2-3; D gene: TRBD1; CDR3 protein: CASRSGQGAITDTQYF; CDR3 DNA: TGTGCCAGCAGGTCGGGACAGGGGGCGATCACAGATACGCAGTATTTT
V gene: TRBV27; clone size: .; J gene: TRBJ1-1; D gene: .; CDR3 protein: CASSSRLGTEAFF; CDR3 DNA: TGTGCCAGCAGTTCCCGCCTAGGCACTGAAGCTTTCTTT
V gene: TRBV7-9; clone size: .; J gene: TRBJ1-3; D gene: .; CDR3 protein: CASSLEGLGNTIYF; CDR3 DNA: TGTGCCAGCAGCTTAGAGGGGCTTGGAAACACCATATATTTT
V gene: TRBV6-5; clone size: .; J gene: TRBJ2-5; D gene: TRBD1; CDR3 protein: CASSYGTGYMETQYF; CDR3 DNA: TGTGCCAGCAGTTACGGGACAGGGTATATGGAGACCCAGTACTTC
V gene: TRBV28; clone size: .; J gene: TRBJ1-3; D gene: .; CDR3 protein: CASSGASGNTIYF; CDR3 DNA: TGTGCCAGCAGTGGGGCTTCTGGAAACACCATATATTTT
V gene: TRBV4-2; clone size: few; J gene: TRBJ2-7; D gene: TRBD2; CDR3 protein: CASSQDRGSGGPYEQYF; CDR3 DNA: TGTGCCAGCAGCCAAGATCGGGGTAGCGGGGGGCCCTACGAGCAGTACTTC
V gene: TRBV11-2; clone size: once; J gene: TRBJ2-3; D gene: TRBD2; CDR3 protein: CASSLGAGGPEDTQYF; CDR3 DNA: TGTGCCAGCAGCTTGGGGGCGGGAGGGCCTGAAGATACGCAGTATTTT
V gene: TRBV5-1; clone size: .; J gene: TRBJ1-3; D gene: TRBD1; CDR3 protein: CASSLQGISGNTIYF; CDR3 DNA: TGCGCCAGCAGCTTACAGGGGATCTCTGGAAACACCATATATTTT
V gene: TRBV7-9; clone size: .; J gene: TRBJ1-4; D gene: .; CDR3 protein: CASSVQGYNEKLFF; CDR3 DNA: TGTGCCAGCAGCGTCCAGGGCTATAATGAAAAACTGTTTTTT
V gene: TRBV5-1; clone size: .; J gene: TRBJ1-1; D gene: TRBD1; CDR3 protein: CASSVTGENTEAFF; CDR3 DNA: TGCGCCAGCAGCGTGACAGGGGAGAACACTGAAGCTTTCTTT
V gene: TRBV29-1; clone size: .; J gene: TRBJ2-3; D gene: .; CDR3 protein: CSVKVRGTQQVSTDTQYF; CDR3 DNA: TGCAGCGTAAAGGTGCGTGGGACTCAACAGGTTAGCACAGATACGCAGTATTTT
V gene: TRBV9; clone size: few; J gene: TRBJ2-5; D gene: TRBD2; CDR3 protein: CASSDGLAGLQETQYF; CDR3 DNA: TGTGCCAGCAGCGACGGACTAGCGGGTCTTCAAGAGACCCAGTACTTC
V gene: TRBV6-1; clone size: .; J gene: TRBJ1-2; D gene: TRBD1; CDR3 protein: CASSEHRGPYGYTF; CDR3 DNA: TGTGCCAGCAGTGAGCACAGGGGGCCCTATGGCTACACCTTC
V gene: TRBV4-1; clone size: .; J gene: TRBJ2-3; D gene: TRBD2; CDR3 protein: CASSQRGTSGGGDTQYF; CDR3 DNA: TGCGCCAGCAGCCAACGCGGGACTAGCGGGGGGGGAGATACGCAGTATTTT
V gene: TRBV7-9; clone size: few; J gene: TRBJ2-7; D gene: .; CDR3 protein: CATQGGAYEQYF; CDR3 DNA: TGTGCCACCCAAGGGGGGGCCTACGAGCAGTACTTC
V gene: TRBV11-2; clone size: once; J gene: TRBJ2-7; D gene: .; CDR3 protein: CASSFTGSHEQYF; CDR3 DNA: TGTGCCAGCAGCTTCACAGGGTCCCACGAGCAGTACTTC
V gene: TRBV7-7; clone size: .; J gene: TRBJ2-5; D gene: TRBD1; CDR3 protein: CASSSGQGNQETQYF; CDR3 DNA: TGTGCCAGCAGCTCTGGACAGGGGAACCAAGAGACCCAGTACTTC
V gene: TRBV9; clone size: few; J gene: TRBJ2-1; D gene: .; CDR3 protein: CASSVGLPNEQFF; CDR3 DNA: TGTGCCAGCAGCGTGGGACTTCCCAATGAGCAGTTCTTC
V gene: TRBV28; clone size: .; J gene: TRBJ1-2; D gene: .; CDR3 protein: CASGGAIPNYGYTF; CDR3 DNA: TGTGCCAGTGGGGGGGCTATCCCTAACTATGGCTACACCTTC
V gene: TRBV7-9; clone size: .; J gene: TRBJ1-5; D gene: TRBD1; CDR3 protein: CASSLGQGGQPQHF; CDR3 DNA: TGTGCCAGCAGCTTAGGACAGGGGGGACAGCCCCAGCATTTT
V gene: TRBV30; clone size: few; J gene: TRBJ2-2; D gene: .; CDR3 protein: CAWSVDSRLTGELFF; CDR3 DNA: TGTGCCTGGAGTGTAGACAGTCGACTCACCGGGGAGCTGTTTTTT
V gene: TRBV5-1; clone size: .; J gene: TRBJ2-3; D gene: TRBD2; CDR3 protein: CASSMTSGGSTDTQYF; CDR3 DNA: TGCGCCAGCAGCATGACTAGCGGGGGGAGCACAGATACGCAGTATTTT
V gene: TRBV5-1; clone size: .; J gene: TRBJ2-2; D gene: .; CDR3 protein: CASSRVTTTRTGELFF; CDR3 DNA: TGCGCCAGCAGCCGAGTGACAACGACTAGGACCGGGGAGCTGTTTTTT
V gene: TRBV27; clone size: .; J gene: TRBJ2-1; D gene: TRBD2; CDR3 protein: CASSLVASGGPDFF; CDR3 DNA: TGTGCCAGCAGTTTGGTGGCTAGCGGGGGTCCGGATTTCTTC
V gene: TRBV11-2; clone size: .; J gene: TRBJ1-1; D gene: .; CDR3 protein: CASSFGGANTEAFF; CDR3 DNA: TGTGCCAGCAGCTTTGGTGGGGCTAACACTGAAGCTTTCTTT
V gene: TRBV21-1; clone size: .; J gene: TRBJ1-1; D gene: .; CDR3 protein: CASSTDRGGAFF; CDR3 DNA: TGTGCCAGCAGCACAGACAGGGGTGGAGCTTTCTTT
V gene: TRBV7-3; clone size: .; J gene: TRBJ2-6; D gene: .; CDR3 protein: CASSPGQGRSGANVLTF; CDR3 DNA: TGTGCCAGCAGCCCCGGGCAGGGGAGATCTGGGGCCAACGTCCTGACTTTC
V gene: TRBV29-1; clone size: .; J gene: TRBJ2-3; D gene: TRBD2; CDR3 protein: CSVETSGGTDTQYF; CDR3 DNA: TGCAGCGTTGAAACTAGCGGGGGCACAGATACGCAGTATTTT
V gene: TRBV6-1; clone size: .; J gene: TRBJ2-7; D gene: .; CDR3 protein: CASSDEAVSTYEQYF; CDR3 DNA: TGTGCCAGCAGTGATGAGGCCGTTAGTACCTACGAGCAGTACTTC
V gene: TRBV10-3; clone size: .; J gene: TRBJ2-5; D gene: TRBD2; CDR3 protein: CARAGVAAKYQETQYF; CDR3 DNA: TGTGCCAGGGCGGGAGTAGCCGCAAAGTACCAAGAGACCCAGTACTTC
V gene: TRBV27; clone size: .; J gene: TRBJ2-3; D gene: TRBD1; CDR3 protein: CASSGPGQGTQYF; CDR3 DNA: TGTGCCAGCAGTGGGCCAGGACAGGGTACGCAGTATTTT
V gene: TRBV18; clone size: .; J gene: TRBJ1-2; D gene: .; CDR3 protein: CASSLDSNYGYTF; CDR3 DNA: TGTGCCAGCTCACTCGACAGCAACTATGGCTACACCTTC
V gene: TRBV23-1; clone size: .; J gene: TRBJ1-2; D gene: .; CDR3 protein: CASSPYGYTF; CDR3 DNA: TGCGCCAGCAGTCCATATGGCTACACCTTC
V gene: TRBV30; clone size: .; J gene: TRBJ1-2; D gene: TRBD1; CDR3 protein: CAWSSRDRPTTYGYTF; CDR3 DNA: TGTGCCTGGAGTTCCCGGGACAGGCCAACCACCTATGGCTACACCTTC
V gene: TRBV25-1; clone size: .; J gene: TRBJ2-3; D gene: TRBD1; CDR3 protein: CASWDRSGTDTQYF; CDR3 DNA: TGTGCCAGCTGGGACAGGTCGGGCACAGATACGCAGTATTTT
V gene: TRBV4-2; clone size: .; J gene: TRBJ1-3; D gene: .; CDR3 protein: CASSQEWGLSGNTIYF; CDR3 DNA: TGTGCCAGCAGCCAAGAGTGGGGCCTCTCTGGAAACACCATATATTTT
V gene: TRBV5-1; clone size: .; J gene: TRBJ2-1; D gene: .; CDR3 protein: CASSSNGNNEQFF; CDR3 DNA: TGCGCCAGCAGCTCAAACGGGAACAATGAGCAGTTCTTC
V gene: TRBV27; clone size: .; J gene: TRBJ2-1; D gene: TRBD2; CDR3 protein: CASRKVAGSGYNEQFF; CDR3 DNA: TGTGCCAGCAGGAAAGTAGCGGGGAGTGGCTACAATGAGCAGTTCTTC
V gene: TRBV10-3; clone size: .; J gene: TRBJ1-2; D gene: TRBD1; CDR3 protein: CAISGGQGSNYGYTF; CDR3 DNA: TGTGCCATCAGTGGTGGACAGGGATCAAACTATGGCTACACCTTC
V gene: TRBV6-5; clone size: few; J gene: TRBJ2-1; D gene: TRBD2; CDR3 protein: CASTWSGNRYNEQFF; CDR3 DNA: TGTGCCAGCACTTGGAGCGGGAATCGGTACAATGAGCAGTTCTTC
V gene: TRBV9; clone size: .; J gene: TRBJ2-6; D gene: TRBD2; CDR3 protein: CASRRGGTGANVLTF; CDR3 DNA: TGTGCCAGCAGGCGGGGGGGTACTGGGGCCAACGTCCTGACTTTC
V gene: TRBV29-1; clone size: .; J gene: TRBJ2-3; D gene: .; CDR3 protein: CSVDPTGATDTQYF; CDR3 DNA: TGCAGCGTTGACCCCACGGGAGCAACAGATACGCAGTATTTT
V gene: TRBV7-2; clone size: .; J gene: TRBJ1-5; D gene: .; CDR3 protein: CASSLGGGINRPQHF; CDR3 DNA: TGTGCCAGCAGCTTGGGCGGGGGGATTAATCGGCCCCAGCATTTT
V gene: TRBV6-1; clone size: .; J gene: TRBJ2-7; D gene: .; CDR3 protein: CASGRDWGEVYEQYF; CDR3 DNA: TGTGCCAGCGGACGCGATTGGGGCGAAGTCTACGAGCAGTACTTC
V gene: TRBV5-8; clone size: .; J gene: TRBJ2-5; D gene: .; CDR3 protein: CASSLAGGRETQYF; CDR3 DNA: TGTGCCAGCAGCTTGGCCGGGGGTCGGGAGACCCAGTACTTC
V gene: TRBV25-1; clone size: .; J gene: TRBJ2-7; D gene: .; CDR3 protein: CASSEYRDPYEQYF; CDR3 DNA: TGTGCCAGCAGTGAGTACAGGGACCCCTACGAGCAGTACTTC
V gene: TRBV15; clone size: .; J gene: TRBJ2-1; D gene: TRBD2; CDR3 protein: CATTRSGGLYNEQFF; CDR3 DNA: TGTGCCACCACCCGAAGCGGGGGTCTCTACAATGAGCAGTTCTTC
V gene: TRBV7-2; clone size: .; J gene: TRBJ2-3; D gene: .; CDR3 protein: CASSLVAGTSTDTQYF; CDR3 DNA: TGTGCCAGCAGCTTAGTAGCTGGCACTAGCACAGATACGCAGTATTTT
V gene: TRBV4-2; clone size: .; J gene: TRBJ2-7; D gene: TRBD2; CDR3 protein: CASSQDKGLAGSSYEQYF; CDR3 DNA: TGTGCCAGCAGCCAAGATAAGGGACTAGCGGGGAGCTCCTACGAGCAGTACTTC
V gene: TRBV10-3; clone size: once; J gene: TRBJ1-1; D gene: .; CDR3 protein: CAISELGGNTEAFF; CDR3 DNA: TGTGCCATCAGTGAGTTGGGGGGGAACACTGAAGCTTTCTTT
V gene: TRBV7-6; clone size: .; J gene: TRBJ2-2; D gene: .; CDR3 protein: CASSWADSFTGELFF; CDR3 DNA: TGTGCCAGCAGCTGGGCGGACTCCTTCACCGGGGAGCTGTTTTTT
V gene: TRBV6-5; clone size: .; J gene: TRBJ1-2; D gene: TRBD1; CDR3 protein: CASTNTGVSGYTF; CDR3 DNA: TGTGCCAGCACCAATACAGGGGTCTCTGGCTACACCTTC
V gene: TRBV5-4; clone size: .; J gene: TRBJ2-1; D gene: TRBD2; CDR3 protein: CASSLAGGGYNEQFF; CDR3 DNA: TGTGCCAGCAGCTTAGCGGGAGGCGGCTACAATGAGCAGTTCTTC
V gene: TRBV7-8; clone size: .; J gene: TRBJ1-1; D gene: .; CDR3 protein: CASSLAQGVTEAFF; CDR3 DNA: TGTGCCAGCAGCTTAGCGCAGGGTGTAACTGAAGCTTTCTTT